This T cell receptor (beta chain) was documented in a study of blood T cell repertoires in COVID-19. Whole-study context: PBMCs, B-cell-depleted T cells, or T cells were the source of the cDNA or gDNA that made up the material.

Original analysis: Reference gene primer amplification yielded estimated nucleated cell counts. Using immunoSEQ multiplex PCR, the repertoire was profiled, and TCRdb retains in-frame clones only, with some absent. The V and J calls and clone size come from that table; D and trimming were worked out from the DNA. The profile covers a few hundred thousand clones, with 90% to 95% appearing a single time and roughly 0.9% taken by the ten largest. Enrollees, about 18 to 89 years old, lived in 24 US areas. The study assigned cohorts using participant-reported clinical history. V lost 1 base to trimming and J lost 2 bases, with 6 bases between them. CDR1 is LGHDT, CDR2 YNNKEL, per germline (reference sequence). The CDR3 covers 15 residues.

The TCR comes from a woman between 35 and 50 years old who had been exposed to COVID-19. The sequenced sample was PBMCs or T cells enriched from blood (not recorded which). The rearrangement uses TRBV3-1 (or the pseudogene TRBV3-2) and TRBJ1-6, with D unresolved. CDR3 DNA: TGTGCCAGCAGCCAAGGACAAGCCTATAATTCACCCCTCCACTTT. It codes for CASSQGQAYNSPLHF.